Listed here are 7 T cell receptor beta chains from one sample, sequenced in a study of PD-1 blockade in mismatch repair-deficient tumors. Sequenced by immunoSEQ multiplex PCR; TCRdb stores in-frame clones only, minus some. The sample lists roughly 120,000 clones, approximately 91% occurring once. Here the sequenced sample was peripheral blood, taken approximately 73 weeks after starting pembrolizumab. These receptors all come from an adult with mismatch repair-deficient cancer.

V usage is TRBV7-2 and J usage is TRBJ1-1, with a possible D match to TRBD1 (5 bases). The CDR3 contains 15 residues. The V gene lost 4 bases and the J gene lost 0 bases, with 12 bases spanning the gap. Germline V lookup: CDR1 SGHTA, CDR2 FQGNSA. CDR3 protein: CASSYPRVVNTEAFF. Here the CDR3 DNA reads TGTGCCAGCAGCTATCCCAGGGTGGTGAACACTGAAGCTTTCTTT.

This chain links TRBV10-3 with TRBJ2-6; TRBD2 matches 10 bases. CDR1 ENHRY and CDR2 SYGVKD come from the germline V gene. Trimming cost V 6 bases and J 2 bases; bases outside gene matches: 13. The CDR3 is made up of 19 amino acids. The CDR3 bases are TGTGCCATCAGAAGGGAGACTAGCGGGTATATAACTGGGGCCAACGTCCTGACTTTC. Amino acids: CAIRRETSGYITGANVLTF.

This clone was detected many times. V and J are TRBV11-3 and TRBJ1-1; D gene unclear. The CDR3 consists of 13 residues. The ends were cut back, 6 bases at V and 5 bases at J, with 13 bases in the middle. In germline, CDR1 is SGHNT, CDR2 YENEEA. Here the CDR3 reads CASRASPSTEAFF. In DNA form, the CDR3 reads TGTGCCAGCAGAGCCAGCCCCAGTACTGAAGCTTTCTTT.

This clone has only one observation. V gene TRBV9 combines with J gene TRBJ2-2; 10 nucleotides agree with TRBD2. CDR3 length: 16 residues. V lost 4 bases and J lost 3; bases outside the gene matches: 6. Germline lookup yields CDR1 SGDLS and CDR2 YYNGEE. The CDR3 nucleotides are TGTGCCAGCAGCCCTAGCGGGAGAGGGGACACCGGGGAGCTGTTTTTT. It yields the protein CASSPSGRGDTGELFF. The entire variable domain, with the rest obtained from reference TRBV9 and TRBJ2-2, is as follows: DSGVTQTPKHLITATGQRVTLRCSPRSGDLSVYWYQQSLDQGLQFLIQYYNGEERAKGNILERFSAQQFPDLHSELNLSSLELGDSALYFCASSPSGRGDTGELFFGEGSRLTVL.

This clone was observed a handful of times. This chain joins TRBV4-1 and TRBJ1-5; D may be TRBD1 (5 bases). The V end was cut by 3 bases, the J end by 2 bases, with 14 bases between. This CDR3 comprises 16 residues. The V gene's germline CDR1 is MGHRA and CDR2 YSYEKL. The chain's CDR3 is CASSHLGWDGNQPQHF. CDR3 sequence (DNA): TGCGCCAGCAGCCACCTGGGCTGGGACGGCAATCAGCCCCAGCATTTT.

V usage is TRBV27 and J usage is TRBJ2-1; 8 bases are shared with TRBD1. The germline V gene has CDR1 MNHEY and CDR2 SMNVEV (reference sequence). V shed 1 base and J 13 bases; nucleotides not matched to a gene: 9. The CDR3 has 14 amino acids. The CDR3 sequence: CASSLFPDREYQFF. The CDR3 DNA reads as TGTGCCAGCAGTTTATTTCCGGACAGGGAGTACCAGTTCTTC.

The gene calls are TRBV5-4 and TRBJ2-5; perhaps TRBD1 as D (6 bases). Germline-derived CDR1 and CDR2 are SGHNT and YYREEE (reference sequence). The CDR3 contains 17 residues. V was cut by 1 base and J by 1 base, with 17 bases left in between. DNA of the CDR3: TGTGCCAGCAGCTTGTTGATGTACCGGACAGCCCAAGAGACCCAGTACTTC. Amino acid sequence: CASSLLMYRTAQETQYF.